These 16 T cell receptor beta chains came from one sample sequenced in a study of T-cell memory formation after mild COVID-19. Each CDR3 protein is one row after TCRdb ran MiXCR on the 5' RACE reads. The sample holds 34,000 or so distinct CDR3 sequences; roughly 7.2% are singletons and the top ten take approximately 28%. The material sequenced was PBMCs or a T cell subset sorted from them (not recorded which). All receptors come from a young man who had mild COVID-19 (a few samples of this study predate the infection). Cell type and time point are not known.

This clonotype occurred a few times. This sequence joins TRBV7-2 and TRBJ2-7; D is possibly TRBD1 or TRBD2 (5 bases each). The germline V gene has CDR1 SGHTA and CDR2 FQGNSA. This CDR3 is built from 15 residues. V was pared by 3 bases and J by 4 bases, with 16 bases between. CDR3: CASSFSGTNPYEQYF. CDR3 sequence (DNA): TGTGCCAGCAGCTTTTCCGGGACGAACCCTTACGAGCAGTACTTC.

The rearrangement joins TRBV15 to TRBJ2-7, with 8 bases fitting TRBD2. The CDR3 loop spans 17 amino acids. Germline-derived CDR1 and CDR2 are LNHNV and YYDKDF (reference sequence). Germline trimming cut 1 base from V and 2 bases from J; bases unmatched to any gene: 10. The DNA for the CDR3 is TGTGCCACCAGCAGAGGGCCTAGCGGGTACCCTCCCTACGAGCAGTACTTC. This sequence encodes CATSRGPSGYPPYEQYF.

This clonotype has more than one count but fewer than ten. The rearrangement uses TRBV18 and TRBJ1-2, with D possibly matching TRBD1 (5 bases). This CDR3 contains 14 residues. Looked up from germline, CDR1 is KGHSH and CDR2 is LQKENI. Trimming stripped 0 bases from V and 5 bases from J, with 10 bases between. Written as DNA, the CDR3 is TGTGCCAGCTCACCACCTGCAGGGCCATATGGCTACACCTTC. Amino acids: CASSPPAGPYGYTF.

This clonotype showed up many times. The chain joins TRBV28 to TRBJ1-2; D gene uncertain. Per germline, CDR1 MDHEN and CDR2 SYDVKM. The CDR3 contains 12 residues. V was trimmed by 6 bases and J by 6 bases, leaving 11 bases between them. CDR3 sequence reads: CASRGPYDGYTF. CDR3 sequence (DNA): TGTGCCAGCAGAGGCCCCTACGATGGCTACACCTTC.

In its sample, this clonotype was seen many times. This rearrangement joins TRBV7-3 to TRBJ2-3, with 8 bases fitting TRBD1. Germline assignment: CDR1 SGHTA and CDR2 FQGTGA. The trim removed 5 bases at V and 5 bases at J, leaving 12 bases unmatched. The CDR3 consists of 16 residues. The chain's CDR3 is CASSDLPGQGLDTQYF. The CDR3 DNA follows: TGTGCCAGCAGCGATCTTCCCGGACAGGGATTAGATACGCAGTATTTT.

This clonotype was counted at least ten times. This chain connects TRBV5-1 to TRBJ2-1; D ambiguous. The CDR3 consists of 14 residues. Trimming took 4 bases from V and 4 from J, leaving 12 bases between them. Germline V gene data show CDR1 as SGHRS and CDR2 as YFSETQ. DNA for the CDR3: TGCGCCAGCAGCCTTGAGATACCTTACAATGAGCAGTTCTTC. It encodes CASSLEIPYNEQFF.

The rearrangement joins TRBV18 to TRBJ2-7; weak D call: TRBD2 (5 bases). There are 18 residues in the CDR3. Per the germline V gene, CDR1 is KGHSH and CDR2 is LQKENI. Trimming cost V 3 bases and J 3 bases, with 24 bases left between them. The CDR3 DNA follows: TGTGCCAGCTCACCTGGAAGCGGTATCTCCCCTGTAAGCTACGAGCAGTACTTC. Translating gives CASSPGSGISPVSYEQYF.

This clonotype was seen repeatedly, ten times or more. The CDR3 spells CASSQDLGWGGETQYF. CDR3 bases: TGTGCCAGCAGCCAAGATCTTGGGTGGGGGGGAGAGACCCAGTACTTC. The chain uses TRBV4-2 and TRBJ2-5, with 7 bases fitting TRBD2. The V and J ends lost 0 bases and 4 bases, in that order; junction bases with no gene match: 8. The CDR3 runs to 16 residues. Germline V gene lookup returns CDR1 LGHNA and CDR2 YNFKEQ.

The rearrangement joins TRBV7-2 to TRBJ1-2; D is perhaps TRBD1 (5 bases). Germline CDR1 reads SGHTA; CDR2 reads FQGNSA. The V and J ends lost 0 bases and 5 bases respectively, with 10 bases between them. The CDR3 has 14 residues. The CDR3 region is CASSLARGSYGYTF. The DNA of the CDR3 is TGTGCCAGCAGCTTAGCGCGGGGGTCATATGGCTACACCTTC.

This clonotype occurred many times. The chain employs TRBV12-3 or TRBV12-4 and TRBJ1-6; 12 nucleotides line up with TRBD1. V shed 6 bases and J 9 bases; nucleotides not matched to a gene: 6. The CDR3 is made up of 15 amino acids. The CDR3 nucleotides are TGTGCCAGCAGCCGGGACAGGGGGCTGGGTTCACCCCTCCACTTT. This codes for CASSRDRGLGSPLHF.

The table lists this clonotype with many counts. The chain carries TRBV4-2 and TRBJ1-2; no clear D. The CDR3 runs to 13 residues. Trimming removed 7 bases from V and 0 bases from J, with 9 bases in between. Germline V gives CDR1 LGHNA, CDR2 YNFKEQ. The chain's CDR3 is CASTTPSNYGYTF. The CDR3 DNA reads TGTGCCAGCACCACCCCTTCTAACTATGGCTACACCTTC.

This clonotype was seen at least ten times. Relative to the germline gene, one junction end is altered; a read error may explain this. The chain links TRBV5-1 to TRBJ2-7; tentative D call: TRBD1 (5 bases). The germline gives CDR1 SGHRS, CDR2 YFSETQ. The CDR3 is 13 residues long. CDR3 amino acids: CASSLGVSYEQYF. CDR3 coding DNA: TGTGCCAGCAGCTTAGGGGTTTCCTACGAGCAGTACTTC. Together with reference TRBV5-1 and TRBJ2-7, the CDR3 gives the full variable domain: KAGVTQTPRYLIKTRGQQVTLSCSPISGHRSVSWYQQTPGQGLQFLFEYFSETQRNKGNFPGRFSGRQFSNSRSEMNVSTLELGDSALYLCASSLGVSYEQYFGPGTRLTVT.

This clonotype was seen repeatedly, ten times or more. This sequence joins TRBV6-5 and TRBJ1-6, with 9 bases identical to TRBD1. Germline CDR1 reads MNHEY; CDR2 reads SVGAGI. This CDR3 is built from 15 residues. J was trimmed by 7 bases and V by 2 bases; bases with no gene match: 3. In nucleotides, the CDR3 is TGTGCCAGCAGTTACGGGGGGACAGGGAATTCACCCCTCCACTTT. It is translated as CASSYGGTGNSPLHF.

This clonotype was seen a few times. V gene TRBV20-1 combines with J gene TRBJ2-5; 10 nucleotides match TRBD1. The CDR3 is made up of 14 amino acids. V shed 7 bases and J 5 bases; nucleotides not matched to a gene: 10. From germline, CDR1 is DFQATT and CDR2 SNEGSKA (reference sequence). This chain's CDR3 is CSVTRQGARETQYF. CDR3 nucleotide sequence: TGCAGTGTTACCCGACAGGGGGCGAGGGAGACCCAGTACTTC.

This clonotype was detected ten times or more. The rearrangement links TRBV7-6 to TRBJ1-1; a weak D match, TRBD1 (6 bases). CDR1 SGHVS and CDR2 FNYEAQ come from the germline V gene. V was cut by 4 bases and J by 2 bases, with 8 bases left in between. The CDR3 contains 13 residues. CDR3 in DNA: TGTGCCAGCAGCTCGGACAGCAACACTGAAGCTTTCTTT. It specifies CASSSDSNTEAFF.

This clonotype was observed at least ten times. As DNA, the CDR3 is TGCGCCAGCAGCCAAGATCTCGGTGACAATGAGCAGTTCTTC. Its translation is CASSQDLGDNEQFF. The V gene is TRBV4-3, the J gene TRBJ2-1; D is ambiguous. Trimming took 0 bases from V and 5 from J, leaving 8 bases between them. Germline loops: CDR1 LGHNA, CDR2 YSLEER. The CDR3 is 14 residues long.